This passage covers 17 T cell receptor beta chains from one sample sequenced in a study of OX40 agonist ivuxolimab in advanced cancers. Sequenced by immunoSEQ multiplex PCR; TCRdb stores in-frame clones only, minus some. Among 45,000 to 50,000 clones listed, roughly three quarters were seen once. The source was CD4+ or CD8+ T cells sorted from blood, collected in a trial of the OX40 agonist ivuxolimab. These receptor sequences come from an adult with an advanced solid tumor such as melanoma, head and neck, liver or kidney cancer.

In DNA form, the CDR3 reads TGTGCCTGGAGTGTTTACCCCGTGGGGGCTTTCTTT. Protein sequence: CAWSVYPVGAFF. The genes are TRBV30 and TRBJ1-1, with D unclear. Germline CDR1 and CDR2: GTSNPN and SVGIG (reference sequence). The germline V and J ends were trimmed by 0 bases and 11 bases, with 13 bases remaining between them. The CDR3 consists of 12 residues.

The chain uses TRBV5-4 and TRBJ1-2; 7 bases agree with TRBD1. The length of the CDR3 is 15 residues. The trim removed 4 bases at V and 9 bases at J, leaving 15 bases unmatched. Per germline, CDR1 SGHNT and CDR2 YYREEE (reference sequence). In DNA form, the CDR3 reads TGTGCCAGCAGCCTCGGCAGGGGGTCCCATGATCGCTACACCTTC. It codes for CASSLGRGSHDRYTF. The whole variable domain, filled in from reference TRBV5-4 and TRBJ1-2, reads ETGVTQSPTHLIKTRGQQVTLRCSSQSGHNTVSWYQQALGQGPQFIFQYYREEENGRGNFPPRFSGLQFPNYSSELNVNALELDDSALYLCASSLGRGSHDRYTFGSGTRLTVV.

The chain has TRBV6-8 and TRBJ2-1, with D unclear. The length of the CDR3 is 11 residues. Germline CDR1 reads MNHGY; CDR2 reads SAAAGT. Trimming cost V 6 bases and J 10 bases, with 10 bases left between them. CDR3 residues: CASRASIEQFF. CDR3 sequence (DNA): TGTGCCAGCAGAGCCAGCATAGAGCAGTTCTTC.

The chain joins TRBV7-6 to TRBJ2-1, with 7 bases fitting TRBD2. With 0 bases clipped from V and 4 bases from J, the junction kept 6 bases outside the gene matches. Looked up from germline, CDR1 is SGHVS and CDR2 is FNYEAQ. The CDR3 has 16 amino acids. CDR3 DNA: TGTGCCAGCAGCTTAGCCGGGGGGAGTGGTTACAATGAGCAGTTCTTC. Translating gives CASSLAGGSGYNEQFF.

The chain links TRBV5-6 to TRBJ2-7; D unresolved. The CDR3 consists of 12 residues. V shed 1 base and J shed 3 bases, with 5 bases lying between them. Germline lookup yields CDR1 SGHDT and CDR2 YYEEEE. The CDR3 region is CASSLLDYEQYF. The CDR3 region has the DNA TGTGCCAGCAGCTTGTTGGACTACGAGCAGTACTTC.

The chain uses TRBV18 and TRBJ2-1; no definite D call. The CDR3 length is 11 residues. The V end lost 1 base, the J end lost 10 bases, and 5 bases lay between the germline ends. Per germline, CDR1 KGHSH and CDR2 LQKENI. CDR3 DNA sequence: TGTGCCAGCTCACCACTACCGGAGCAGTTCTTC. Translation: CASSPLPEQFF.

This chain uses TRBV5-1 with TRBJ2-3, with D uncertain. This CDR3 has 15 amino acids. Per the germline V gene, CDR1 is SGHRS and CDR2 is YFSETQ. Trimming stripped 5 bases from V and 7 bases from J, with 20 bases between. Here the CDR3 DNA reads TGCGCCAGCAGAAGAGATCCGGGCATTCTATATACGCAGTATTTT. This codes for CASRRDPGILYTQYF.

The chain uses TRBV5-1 and TRBJ2-5; tentative D call: TRBD1 (5 bases). The CDR3 sequence is 14 residues long. The V end lost 2 bases, the J end lost 2 bases, and 10 bases lay between the germline ends. Germline lookup yields CDR1 SGHRS and CDR2 YFSETQ. This CDR3 is CASSFSAGQETQYF. CDR3 nucleotide sequence: TGCGCCAGCAGCTTTTCGGCAGGGCAAGAGACCCAGTACTTC. Combining the CDR3 with reference TRBV5-1 and TRBJ2-5 gives the whole variable domain KAGVTQTPRYLIKTRGQQVTLSCSPISGHRSVSWYQQTPGQGLQFLFEYFSETQRNKGNFPGRFSGRQFSNSRSEMNVSTLELGDSALYLCASSFSAGQETQYFGPGTRLLVL.

The chain combines TRBV4-1 with TRBJ2-7, with no clear D. There are 15 residues in the CDR3. V shed 1 base and J shed 0 bases, with 10 bases lying between them. Germline V gives CDR1 MGHRA, CDR2 YSYEKL. CDR3 coding DNA: TGCGCCAGCAGCCAAGCCGTTGCTATCTCCTACGAGCAGTACTTC. Translating it yields CASSQAVAISYEQYF.

The rearrangement uses TRBV7-2 and TRBJ1-1; D is possibly TRBD1 (5 bases). The V end was cut by 6 bases, the J end by 1 base, with 18 bases between. CDR1 and CDR2 from the germline V gene are SGHTA and FQGNSA. The CDR3 length is 16 residues. This CDR3 is CASRIELGTGNTEAFF. DNA for the CDR3: TGTGCCAGCAGGATTGAATTGGGGACGGGGAACACTGAAGCTTTCTTT.

This clone was seen a single time. J is TRBJ2-7 and V is TRBV30; a possible D gene is TRBD1 (6 bases). V lost 3 bases and J lost 0, with 12 bases in between. The germline V gene encodes CDR1 GTSNPN and CDR2 SVGIG (reference sequence). This CDR3 region has 14 residues. The CDR3 is CAWRGTSSSYEQYF. The CDR3, as DNA: TGTGCCTGGAGGGGGACATCTAGCTCCTACGAGCAGTACTTC.

This chain links TRBV7-9 with TRBJ2-5; D assignment may be TRBD1 or TRBD2 (7 bases each). The germline gives CDR1 SEHNR, CDR2 FQNEAQ (reference sequence). Trimming removed 3 bases at V and 4 bases at J, with 18 bases between. The CDR3 sequence is 16 residues long. The CDR3 DNA reads as TGTGCCAGCAGCTTCATAGACAGGGAGGGGCGAGAGACCCAGTACTTC. Its translation is CASSFIDREGRETQYF.

The chain carries TRBV4-1 and TRBJ2-7, with D perhaps matching TRBD2 (6 bases). CDR3 length: 16 amino acids. Germline-derived CDR1 and CDR2 are MGHRA and YSYEKL. The V end lost 3 bases, the J end lost 0 bases, and 15 bases lay between the germline ends. For the CDR3, the DNA is TGCGCCAGCAGCCAGGCGGGCGGGGTGGGCTCCTACGAGCAGTACTTC. It is translated as CASSQAGGVGSYEQYF.

This clone was observed once. The rearrangement joins TRBV6-1 to TRBJ1-2; D unresolved. The CDR3 contains 13 residues. Germline-derived CDR1 and CDR2 are MNHNS and SASEGT. V lost 4 bases, J lost 9 bases, and 15 bases lay in between. This chain's CDR3 is CASSAGPGESYTF. Written as DNA, the CDR3 is TGTGCCAGCAGTGCGGGTCCGGGCGAGAGCTACACCTTC.

V gene TRBV7-6 combines with J gene TRBJ2-7, with 9 positions matching TRBD2. Germline CDR1 SGHVS, CDR2 FNYEAQ. This CDR3 spans 15 amino acids. Trimming took 5 bases from V and 7 from J; bases not matched to a gene: 12. DNA of the CDR3: TGTGCCAGCAGCGCCTTAGCGGGAGATTCGGCTGAGCAGTACTTC. It translates to CASSALAGDSAEQYF.

The chain links TRBV2 to TRBJ2-6, with TRBD1 matching over 7 bases. Germline V gives CDR1 SNHLY, CDR2 FYNNEI. The V gene end was trimmed by 7 bases and the J gene end by 7 bases; junction bases not matched to a gene: 4. The CDR3 runs 13 residues. CDR3 nucleotides: TGTGCCAGCAACCGGGACAGAGCCAACGTCCTGACTTTC. Translating gives CASNRDRANVLTF.

The genes are TRBV6-6 and TRBJ2-1; 16 nucleotides agree with TRBD2. Germline V gene lookup returns CDR1 MNHNY and CDR2 SVGAGI (reference sequence). With 2 bases clipped from V and 12 bases from J, the junction kept 7 bases outside the gene matches. This CDR3 is 16 amino acids long. Written as DNA, the CDR3 is TGTGCCAGCAGTTACATGGAGGGACTAGCGGGAGGGGGGCAGTTCTTC. This codes for CASSYMEGLAGGGQFF.